The next 26 T cell receptor beta chains were all read from a single sample in a study of cytotoxic CD8 clonotypes in ibrutinib-treated CLL. Generated by immunoSEQ multiplex PCR, the TCRdb table keeps only in-frame clones and is missing some. The repertoire has 140,000 to 150,000 clones, 76% of them found once; the top ten carry 4.5% to 6.5%. Sequencing was performed on PBMCs, taken after 24 months of ibrutinib treatment. All receptors come from a human donor with chronic lymphocytic leukemia.

This sequence joins TRBV18 and TRBJ1-1; tentatively, D is TRBD1 (6 bases). Trimming removed 1 base at V and 10 bases at J, with 13 bases between. This CDR3 region has 13 residues. Germline lookup yields CDR1 KGHSH and CDR2 LQKENI. DNA of the CDR3: TGTGCCAGCTCACCACTGGGGGGGCAGGGAGCTTTCTTT. Amino acids: CASSPLGGQGAFF.

This clone has at least ten counts. The chain uses TRBV9 and TRBJ1-1; perhaps TRBD1 as D (6 bases). Germline V lookup: CDR1 SGDLS, CDR2 YYNGEE. The germline V and J ends were trimmed by 4 bases and 8 bases, with 18 bases remaining between them. CDR3 length equals 14 residues. CDR3 residues: CASSFRGGPGEAFF. CDR3 nucleotide sequence: TGTGCCAGCAGCTTCCGCGGGGGCCCCGGGGAAGCTTTCTTT.

This chain uses TRBV28 with TRBJ2-7, with a possible D match to TRBD2 (6 bases). V lost 6 bases and J 0 bases, leaving 12 bases between the germline ends. The CDR3 covers 14 residues. Germline V gene data show CDR1 as MDHEN and CDR2 as SYDVKM. CDR3 sequence: CASRVGGLSYEQYF. The CDR3 coding sequence is TGTGCCAGCAGAGTTGGGGGACTCTCCTACGAGCAGTACTTC.

The V call is TRBV10-3, the J call TRBJ2-5; 9 bases line up with TRBD1. CDR1 ENHRY and CDR2 SYGVKD come from the germline V gene. This CDR3 has 14 residues. Germline trimming cut 6 bases from V and 5 bases from J; bases unmatched to any gene: 7. This chain's CDR3 is CAISWDRDRETQYF. The CDR3 bases are TGTGCCATCAGCTGGGACAGGGATCGTGAGACCCAGTACTTC.

The chain couples TRBV5-6 to TRBJ1-1; D unclear. V was shortened by 0 bases and J by 7 bases, with 7 bases between the two germline ends. Germline V gene lookup returns CDR1 SGHDT and CDR2 YYEEEE. The CDR3 is 12 residues long. CDR3 sequence (DNA): TGTGCCAGCAGCTTGGGCCCCCGTGAAGCTTTCTTT. It codes for CASSLGPREAFF. The full variable domain, in which reference TRBV5-6 and TRBJ1-1 provide the parts outside the CDR3, is DAGVTQSPTHLIKTRGQQVTLRCSPKSGHDTVSWYQQALGQGPQFIFQYYEEEERQRGNFPDRFSGHQFPNYSSELNVNALLLGDSALYLCASSLGPREAFFGQGTRLTVV.

The chain is built from TRBV7-9 and TRBJ1-3, with TRBD1 as a possible D gene (5 bases). Germline CDR1 SEHNR, CDR2 FQNEAQ (reference sequence). The CDR3 is 17 amino acids. V was clipped by 4 bases and J by 4 bases, with 20 bases between them. In DNA form, the CDR3 reads TGTGCCAGCAGCTCCGGGGGGTCGCCCCGGTCCGGAAACACCATATATTTT. Translating gives CASSSGGSPRSGNTIYF.

The chain joins TRBV5-1 to TRBJ2-7; 7 positions match TRBD1. The germline V gene has CDR1 SGHRS and CDR2 YFSETQ. The CDR3 runs 15 residues. V was pared by 0 bases and J by 4 bases, with 7 bases of the junction left unmatched. CDR3 loop: CASSLGYKQGYEQYF. CDR3 DNA: TGCGCCAGCAGCTTGGGGTACAAACAGGGGTACGAGCAGTACTTC.

V and J are TRBV28 and TRBJ2-3; D may be TRBD1 (6 bases). The CDR3 totals 16 residues. The germline V gene encodes CDR1 MDHEN and CDR2 SYDVKM. Trimming took off 5 bases at V and 2 bases at J, with 17 bases between the two ends. CDR3 residues: CASSPPTGLITDTQYF. CDR3 bases: TGTGCCAGCAGTCCGCCGACAGGACTTATCACAGATACGCAGTATTTT.

This clone was seen only a few times. This chain uses TRBV19 with TRBJ1-5; possible D gene TRBD1, 6 bases. Germline V gives CDR1 LNHDA, CDR2 SQIVND (reference sequence). There are 14 residues in the CDR3. Trimming shortened V by 4 bases and J by 7 bases, and 14 bases separated the two germline ends. The CDR3 spells CASSTTGPGQPQHF. CDR3 DNA: TGTGCCAGTAGTACCACAGGGCCTGGGCAGCCCCAGCATTTT.

V and J are TRBV5-1 and TRBJ2-3, with 8 bases aligning to TRBD1. Germline V lookup: CDR1 SGHRS, CDR2 YFSETQ. V trimming: 3 bases; J trimming: 7 bases; junction bases outside the gene matches: 4. The CDR3 is made up of 13 amino acids. CDR3 nucleotides: TGCGCCAGCAGCTCGGACAGGGTAAATACGCAGTATTTT. Translated: CASSSDRVNTQYF.

The gene calls are TRBV7-2 and TRBJ2-7, with 7 bases that match TRBD1. Trimming took 5 bases from V and 0 from J; bases not matched to a gene: 10. The germline CDR1 and CDR2 sequences are SGHTA and FQGNSA. The CDR3 covers 16 residues. The CDR3 protein is CASSQDPGQPSYEQYF. Here the CDR3 DNA reads TGTGCCAGCAGCCAAGATCCGGGACAGCCCTCCTACGAGCAGTACTTC.

The rearrangement joins TRBV4-2 to TRBJ2-3; TRBD2 aligns across 8 bases. V lost 5 bases, J lost 1 base, and 8 bases stayed unmatched. Germline CDR1 and CDR2: LGHNA and YNFKEQ. This CDR3 has 16 residues. The CDR3 coding sequence is TGTGCCAGCAGCACTTCGGGGGGGGCCCGCACAGATACGCAGTATTTT. Residues: CASSTSGGARTDTQYF.

V gene TRBV15 combines with J gene TRBJ2-1; D call uncertain. The CDR3 sequence is 12 residues long. Trimming cost V 0 bases and J 10 bases, with 7 bases left between them. The germline gives CDR1 LNHNV, CDR2 YYDKDF (reference sequence). The CDR3 here is CATSRDFVEQFF. In DNA, the CDR3 is TGTGCCACCAGCAGAGATTTTGTGGAGCAGTTCTTC.

This clone was observed a few times. The chain joins TRBV16 to TRBJ2-4; D is undetermined. The CDR3 covers 13 residues. Germline V gene lookup returns CDR1 KGHSY and CDR2 FQNENV. V dropped 2 bases and J dropped 6 bases, with 8 bases sitting between them. CDR3 nucleotide sequence: TGTGCCAGCAGCCAACCGACGCCAAACATTCAGTACTTC. This translates into CASSQPTPNIQYF.

J is TRBJ2-3 and V is TRBV13; possibly TRBD1 for D (7 bases). Germline V gives CDR1 PRHDT, CDR2 FYEKMQ (reference sequence). Trimming removed 4 bases from V and 6 bases from J, with 17 bases in between. This CDR3 spans 15 amino acids. CDR3 sequence (DNA): TGTGCCAGCAGCTCGTACCTCAGGGGGGCCGATACGCAGTATTTT. This codes for CASSSYLRGADTQYF.

The CDR3 reads CASSISGSGEQYF. The CDR3 DNA follows: TGTGCCAGTAGTATCTCCGGAAGTGGGGAGCAGTACTTC. The J gene is TRBJ2-7, the V gene TRBV19; D remains unclear. Germline assignment: CDR1 LNHDA and CDR2 SQIVND (reference sequence). This CDR3 spans 13 amino acids. V gave up 3 bases and J gave up 7 bases, with 13 bases separating them.

The chain is built from TRBV5-1 and TRBJ2-7, with D tentatively TRBD1 (6 bases). With 1 base removed from V and 1 base from J, the gap between germline ends came to 12 bases. The CDR3 runs 15 residues. Germline V gene sequence: CDR1 SGHRS, CDR2 YFSETQ. The CDR3 spells CASSLTQGASYEQYF. CDR3 in DNA: TGCGCCAGCAGCTTGACACAGGGTGCGTCCTACGAGCAGTACTTC.

The chain couples TRBV11-3 to TRBJ2-1; possibly TRBD1 for D (7 bases). The length of the CDR3 is 12 residues. CDR1 is SGHNT, CDR2 YENEEA, per germline. Trimming removed 5 bases at V and 9 bases at J, with 11 bases between. CDR3 amino acids: CASSRQGGEQFF. The CDR3 nucleotides read TGTGCCAGCAGCAGACAGGGAGGTGAGCAGTTCTTC.

This chain joins TRBV27 and TRBJ1-1; a possible D gene is TRBD1 (5 bases). The germline V gene has CDR1 MNHEY and CDR2 SMNVEV (reference sequence). The CDR3 has 11 amino acids. Trimming shortened V by 8 bases and J by 4 bases, and 8 bases separated the two germline ends. In DNA, the CDR3 is TGTGCCAGCGGAGGGACCACTGAAGCTTTCTTT. This codes for CASGGTTEAFF.

This clone was found a few times. The chain links TRBV6-1 to TRBJ1-1; D ambiguous. The CDR3 length is 10 residues. The germline V and J ends were trimmed by 7 bases and 10 bases, with 10 bases remaining between them. Germline CDR1 is MNHNS and CDR2 is SASEGT. CDR3 nucleotide sequence: TGTGCCAGCACCGGGGAGCGAGCTTTCTTT. Translation: CASTGERAFF.

The V call is TRBV10-3, the J call TRBJ1-4, with D maybe TRBD1 (5 bases). CDR3 length: 12 residues. The V gene's germline CDR1 is ENHRY and CDR2 SYGVKD. The V end was cut by 3 bases, the J end by 11 bases, with 10 bases between. This CDR3 is CAISDPGDKLFF. DNA for the CDR3: TGTGCCATCAGTGACCCGGGGGACAAACTGTTTTTT.

The J gene is TRBJ1-4, the V gene TRBV28, with D unclear. Trimming stripped 7 bases from V and 2 bases from J, with 11 bases between. This CDR3 spans 14 amino acids. Germline values: CDR1 MDHEN, CDR2 SYDVKM. CDR3: CASTTPITNEKLFF. The CDR3 DNA reads as TGTGCCAGCACGACACCAATCACTAATGAAAAACTGTTTTTT. Full variable domain (missing parts from reference TRBV28 and TRBJ1-4): DVKVTQSSRYLVKRTGEKVFLECVQDMDHENMFWYRQDPGLGLRLIYFSYDVKMKEKGDIPEGYSVSREKKERFSLILESASTNQTSMYLCASTTPITNEKLFFGSGTQLSVL.

The chain combines TRBV19 with TRBJ2-7; 9 bases line up with TRBD1. The CDR3 extends over 15 amino acids. Germline lookup yields CDR1 LNHDA and CDR2 SQIVND (reference sequence). With 5 bases clipped from V and 5 bases from J, the junction kept 10 bases outside the gene matches. For the CDR3, the DNA is TGTGCCAGTAGTGGGGGGCACAGGGGGCGCGACGAGCAGTACTTC. Translating gives CASSGGHRGRDEQYF.

The rearrangement joins TRBV7-2 to TRBJ1-2; tentatively, D is TRBD1 (5 bases). Trimming removed 3 bases from V and 6 bases from J, with 11 bases in between. The CDR3 consists of 13 residues. Germline V gene sequence: CDR1 SGHTA, CDR2 FQGNSA. The CDR3 DNA sequence: TGTGCCAGCAGCTTTCTACCAGGGCATGGCTACACCTTC. Its translation: CASSFLPGHGYTF. Full variable domain (missing parts from reference TRBV7-2 and TRBJ1-2): GAGVSQSPSNKVTEKGKDVELRCDPISGHTALYWYRQSLGQGLEFLIYFQGNSAPDKSGLPSDRFSAERTGGSVSTLTIQRTQQEDSAVYLCASSFLPGHGYTFGSGTRLTVV.

The CDR3, as DNA: TGCGCCAGCACCTACCTAACTAGCGGGAGTTCCTACAATGAGCAGTTCTTC. This translates into CASTYLTSGSSYNEQFF. V gene TRBV5-1 combines with J gene TRBJ2-1; 11 bases match TRBD2. The CDR3 is 17 residues long. V was pared by 6 bases and J by 1 base, with 9 bases of the junction left unmatched. The germline gives CDR1 SGHRS, CDR2 YFSETQ.

The genes are TRBV19 and TRBJ1-1; D may be TRBD1 (6 bases). The CDR3 is made up of 11 amino acids. The germline V and J ends were trimmed by 6 bases and 7 bases, with 9 bases remaining between them. CDR1 is LNHDA, CDR2 SQIVND, per germline (reference sequence). As DNA, the CDR3 is TGTGCCAGTAGAACGGACAGTGAAGCTTTCTTT. This gives the protein CASRTDSEAFF.